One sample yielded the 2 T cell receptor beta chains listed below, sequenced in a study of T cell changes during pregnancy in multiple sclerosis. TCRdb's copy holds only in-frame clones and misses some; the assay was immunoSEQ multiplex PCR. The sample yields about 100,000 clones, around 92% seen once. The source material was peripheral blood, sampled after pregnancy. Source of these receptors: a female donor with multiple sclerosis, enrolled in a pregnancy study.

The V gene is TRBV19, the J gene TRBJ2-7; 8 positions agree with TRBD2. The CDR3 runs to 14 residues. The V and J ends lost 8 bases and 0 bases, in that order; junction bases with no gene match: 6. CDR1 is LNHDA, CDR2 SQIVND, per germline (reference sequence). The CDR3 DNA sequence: TGTGCCAGTGCAACCGGGACTAGCTCCTACGAGCAGTACTTC. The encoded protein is CASATGTSSYEQYF.

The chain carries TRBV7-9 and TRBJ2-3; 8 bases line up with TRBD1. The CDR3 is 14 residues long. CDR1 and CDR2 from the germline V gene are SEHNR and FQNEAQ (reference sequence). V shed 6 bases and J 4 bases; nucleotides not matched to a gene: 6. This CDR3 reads CASSRDRGSDTQYF. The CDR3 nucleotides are TGTGCCAGCAGTCGCGACAGGGGCTCAGATACGCAGTATTTT.